This T cell receptor (beta chain) came from a study of blood T cells in healthy people across ages. The study's findings and limits: A greater number of naive CD4+ cells and higher diversity distinguished long-lived donors from aged donors.

Details on this clonotype: Its antigen is not identified.

Healthy Russian Caucasian donors spanned ages about 6 to 95 years. With a J-beta primer mix and a sample-barcoded 5' primer, a second PCR ran about 7 to 12 cycles. TCRdb redid the calling of the 5' RACE reads with MiXCR, one entry per CDR3 protein. In the table there are about 940,000 distinct CDR3 sequences, 48% of which are singletons. This CDR3 region has 19 residues. Germline CDR1 MNHEY, CDR2 SMNVEV (reference sequence). V lost 1 base to trimming and J lost 3 bases, with 24 bases between them. This receptor was taken from a man in his thirties or forties in good health. Source material: blood. This rearrangement joins TRBV27 to TRBJ1-2, with TRBD1 as a possible D gene (5 bases). CDR3 coding DNA: TGTGCCAGCAGTTTATGGGCAGGAACGGACATAAGAGCTGACTATGGCTACACCTTC. Residues: CASSLWAGTDIRADYGYTF.